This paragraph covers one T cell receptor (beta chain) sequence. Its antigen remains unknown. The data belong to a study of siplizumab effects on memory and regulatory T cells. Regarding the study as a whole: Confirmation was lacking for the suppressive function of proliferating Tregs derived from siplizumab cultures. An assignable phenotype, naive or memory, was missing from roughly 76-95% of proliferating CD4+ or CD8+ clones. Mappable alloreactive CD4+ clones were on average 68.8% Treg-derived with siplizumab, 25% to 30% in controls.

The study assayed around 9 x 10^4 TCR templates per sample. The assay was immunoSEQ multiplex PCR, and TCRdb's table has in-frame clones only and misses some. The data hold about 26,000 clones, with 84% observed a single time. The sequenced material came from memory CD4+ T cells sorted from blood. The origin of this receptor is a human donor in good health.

The CDR3 loop reads CASAPAGSSAYEQYF. The DNA of the CDR3 is TGTGCCAGCGCGCCAGCGGGTTCCTCTGCCTACGAGCAGTACTTC. The V gene is TRBV7-2, the J gene TRBJ2-7; tentatively, D is TRBD2 (6 bases). CDR1 is SGHTA, CDR2 FQGNSA, per germline. There are 15 residues in the CDR3. Trimming took 8 bases from V and 2 from J, leaving 19 bases between them.